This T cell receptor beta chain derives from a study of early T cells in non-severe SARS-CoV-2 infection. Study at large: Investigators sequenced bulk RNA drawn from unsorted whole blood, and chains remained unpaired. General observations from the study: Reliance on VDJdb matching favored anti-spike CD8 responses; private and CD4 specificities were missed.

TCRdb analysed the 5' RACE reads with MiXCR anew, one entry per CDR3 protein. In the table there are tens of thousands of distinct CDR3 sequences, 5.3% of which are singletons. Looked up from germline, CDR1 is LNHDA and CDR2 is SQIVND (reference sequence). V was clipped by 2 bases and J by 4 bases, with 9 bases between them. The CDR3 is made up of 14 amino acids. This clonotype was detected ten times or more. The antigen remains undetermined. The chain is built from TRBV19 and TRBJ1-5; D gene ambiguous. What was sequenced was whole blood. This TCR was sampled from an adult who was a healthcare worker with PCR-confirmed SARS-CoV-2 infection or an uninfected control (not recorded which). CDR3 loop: CASSIWGVNQPQHF. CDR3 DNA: TGTGCCAGTAGTATATGGGGTGTGAATCAGCCCCAGCATTTT.